This T cell receptor (beta chain) was identified in a study of shared clonotypes between healthy human individuals. Study-wide context: Used for every donor were three CD4 naive, three CD4 memory, two CD8 naive and one CD8 memory plate. Study-level findings and limits: The authors expected sequencing depth to affect clonotype sharing among donors.

The germline V gene has CDR1 LGHNA and CDR2 YNFKEQ. The CDR3 sequence is 15 residues long. Trimming took 3 bases from V and 3 from J; bases not matched to a gene: 2. Terminally differentiated effector memory CD45RA+ cells were left out of the naive CD8 fraction, which was CD45RO-negative and positively selected for CCR7. This table comes from immunoSEQ multiplex PCR, and its TCRdb copy is limited to in-frame clones, with some not included. The sample lists around 2,000,000 clones, about 92% seen once, with under 2% in the top ten. About this clone itself: Its target is unknown. Other DNA sequences from this sample encode an identical CDR3 as well.

The TCR was taken from a man between 18 and 29 years old in good health. Some clones in this sample may be carry-over from other donors' samples. This chain links TRBV4-2 with TRBJ2-7; 13 bases line up with TRBD2. Input material: naive CD8+ T cells from PBMCs. CDR3 nucleotides: TGTGCCAGCAGCCAGCGGACTAGCGGGAGCTACGAGCAGTACTTC. It translates to CASSQRTSGSYEQYF.